The clone carrying this TCR beta chain has only one observation. This entry belongs to a study of graft-versus-host responses after intestinal transplantation. TCRdb's table, derived via immunoSEQ multiplex PCR, lists solely in-frame clones and lacks some. The sample shows 15,000 to 17,000 clones, about 33% of them seen only once. The germline gives CDR1 MNHEY, CDR2 SVGAGI. With V trimmed by 10 bases and J by 4 bases, 13 bases remained unmatched. The CDR3 covers 15 residues. Sequencing was performed on alloreactive CD4+ T cells from a mixed lymphocyte reaction culture, taken before intestinal transplant. As for subset: CFSE-low proliferating T cells sorted from approximately 6-day pre-transplant mixed lymphocyte reaction (GvH or HvG direction). The rearrangement uses TRBV6-5 and TRBJ2-7, with 10 bases aligning to TRBD1. The TCR sequence derives from a human patient who received an intestinal transplant. The DNA of the CDR3 is TGTGCCACTACCAAGGGACAGGGGTGGGGATACGAGCAGTACTTC. Translated: CATTKGQGWGYEQYF.